One and the same sample provided the 15 T cell receptor beta chains below, sequenced in a study of cytomegalovirus exposure and HLA in healthy donors. PCR used 60 Vbeta primers and 13 Jbeta primers. This table comes from immunoSEQ multiplex PCR, and its TCRdb copy is limited to in-frame clones, with some not included. The top ten clones hold about 8.9% of a sample with 60,000 to 90,000 clones, around three quarters of them seen once. Material for sequencing was PBMCs. These receptors were obtained from a woman in her fifties or sixties in good health and CMV-seropositive.

The chain carries TRBV27 and TRBJ1-1; TRBD1 matches at 8 bases. This CDR3 region has 14 residues. The germline gives CDR1 MNHEY, CDR2 SMNVEV (reference sequence). V lost 5 bases, J lost 3 bases, and 5 bases stayed unmatched. The CDR3 sequence is CASSTQGADTEAFF. The CDR3 DNA follows: TGTGCCAGCAGTACTCAGGGGGCCGACACTGAAGCTTTCTTT.

This clone was seen just once. The chain carries TRBV6-5 and TRBJ2-1; TRBD2 matches 12 bases. V trimming: 5 bases; J trimming: 7 bases; junction bases outside the gene matches: 6. In germline, CDR1 is MNHEY, CDR2 SVGAGI. The CDR3 consists of 15 residues. The CDR3 is CASSPLAGGRNEQFF. In DNA form, the CDR3 reads TGTGCCAGCAGTCCCCTAGCGGGAGGGCGAAATGAGCAGTTCTTC.

The chain uses TRBV25-1 and TRBJ1-4, with D perhaps matching TRBD1 (6 bases). This CDR3 has 13 residues. Germline V gene data show CDR1 as MGHDK and CDR2 as SYGVNS. Between the trimmed V and J ends, which lost 8 bases and 5 bases, there was a span of 12 bases. In DNA form, the CDR3 reads TGTGCCAGCGGGGACACTGCAAATGAAAAACTGTTTTTT. Translated, it gives CASGDTANEKLFF.

The chain links TRBV7-9 to TRBJ1-1, with 7 bases that match TRBD1. The CDR3 is 13 amino acids. The ends lost 4 bases at V and 4 bases at J; junction bases unmatched: 3. CDR1 and CDR2 from the germline V gene are SEHNR and FQNEAQ (reference sequence). Here the CDR3 DNA reads TGTGCCAGCAGCTCCCGACAGGGCACTGAAGCTTTCTTT. Translating it yields CASSSRQGTEAFF.

This sequence joins TRBV6-5 and TRBJ1-2, with 8 bases matching TRBD1. V shed 5 bases, J shed 5 bases, and the junction held 7 bases outside the gene matches. Germline CDR1 is MNHEY and CDR2 is SVGAGI. The CDR3 is made up of 14 amino acids. CDR3 sequence (DNA): TGTGCCAGCAGTCGACGACAGGGGAAGTATGGCTACACCTTC. Its protein is CASSRRQGKYGYTF.

In this sample, this clone turned up a few times. The rearrangement links TRBV18 to TRBJ1-2; unclear D gene. V gave up 3 bases and J gave up 4 bases, with 12 bases separating them. CDR3 size: 14 residues. Per germline, CDR1 KGHSH and CDR2 LQKENI. In nucleotides, the CDR3 is TGTGCCAGCTCACCGATCTGGGAGGGCTATGGCTACACCTTC. Its translation is CASSPIWEGYGYTF. The complete variable domain, with remaining parts taken from reference TRBV18 and TRBJ1-2, reads NAGVMQNPRHLVRRRGQEARLRCSPMKGHSHVYWYRQLPEEGLKFMVYLQKENIIDESGMPKERFSAEFPKEGPSILRIQQVVRGDSAAYFCASSPIWEGYGYTFGSGTRLTVV.

The chain links TRBV4-3 to TRBJ2-6; 7 bases are shared with TRBD1. J lost 1 base, V lost 0 bases, and 0 bases had no gene match. The germline V gene encodes CDR1 LGHNA and CDR2 YSLEER. CDR3 size: 16 residues. In DNA form, the CDR3 reads TGCGCCAGCAGCCAAGAGACAGGGTCTGGGGCCAACGTCCTGACTTTC. It encodes CASSQETGSGANVLTF.

The chain is built from TRBV10-1 and TRBJ2-2; D is perhaps TRBD2 (5 bases). The V end was cut by 6 bases, the J end by 4 bases, with 9 bases between. The CDR3 is 13 amino acids. The germline gives CDR1 WNHNN, CDR2 SYGVQD (reference sequence). Here the CDR3 reads CASSAAGTGELFF. CDR3 DNA sequence: TGCGCCAGCAGCGCCGCGGGCACCGGGGAGCTGTTTTTT.

The rearrangement uses TRBV28 and TRBJ1-2, with TRBD1 matching over 7 bases. Germline V CDR1 and CDR2: MDHEN, SYDVKM. CDR3 length: 13 residues. V was pared by 2 bases and J by 6 bases, with 3 bases of the junction left unmatched. Written as DNA, the CDR3 is TGTGCCAGCAGTTTAGGAACAGGGGATGGCTACACCTTC. Protein sequence: CASSLGTGDGYTF.

The J gene is TRBJ1-2, the V gene TRBV4-3; D is unresolved. This CDR3 is built from 16 residues. Germline V gene lookup returns CDR1 LGHNA and CDR2 YSLEER. V dropped 0 bases and J dropped 0 bases, with 11 bases sitting between them. CDR3 protein: CASSQEDTSTNYGYTF. The CDR3 DNA is TGCGCCAGCAGCCAAGAAGACACCTCTACTAACTATGGCTACACCTTC.

This chain links TRBV19 with TRBJ2-7, with 12 positions matching TRBD1. There are 15 residues in the CDR3. Germline CDR1 is LNHDA and CDR2 is SQIVND (reference sequence). Losses at the gene ends were 5 bases for V and 9 bases for J; bases not matched to a gene: 11. The CDR3 here is CASSSAGQGAAGQYF. The CDR3 nucleotides are TGTGCCAGTAGTTCTGCGGGACAGGGGGCCGCTGGGCAGTACTTC.

This chain uses TRBV20-1 with TRBJ2-7; D is perhaps TRBD2 (6 bases). CDR1 and CDR2 (germline): DFQATT, SNEGSKA (reference sequence). V was clipped by 7 bases and J by 4 bases, with 11 bases between them. This CDR3 is 11 amino acids long. The chain's CDR3 is CSGGLIYEQYF. CDR3 nucleotide sequence: TGCAGTGGCGGACTAATATACGAGCAGTACTTC.

This chain connects TRBV18 to TRBJ1-1, with 10 bases fitting TRBD1. The V gene end was trimmed by 9 bases and the J gene end by 5 bases; junction bases not matched to a gene: 6. CDR3 length: 13 amino acids. Per the germline V gene, CDR1 is KGHSH and CDR2 is LQKENI. CDR3 residues: CASGQGVGTEAFF. CDR3 coding DNA: TGTGCCAGTGGACAGGGGGTAGGGACTGAAGCTTTCTTT.

The chain recombines TRBV27 with TRBJ1-1; D perhaps matches TRBD1 (6 bases). V was clipped by 2 bases and J by 10 bases, with 17 bases between them. CDR1 is MNHEY, CDR2 SMNVEV, per germline (reference sequence). CDR3 size: 14 residues. CDR3 bases: TGTGCCAGCAGTTTAAACAGGGCAGGTGTGGGAGCTTTCTTT. Translated: CASSLNRAGVGAFF.

The chain joins TRBV2 to TRBJ2-1, with D tentatively TRBD1 (5 bases). V gave up 5 bases and J gave up 6 bases, with 14 bases separating them. Germline CDR1 reads SNHLY; CDR2 reads FYNNEI. The CDR3 is 14 amino acids. The CDR3 nucleotides are TGTGCCAGCAGTCTTTCTCGACAGCCCAATGAGCAGTTCTTC. It encodes CASSLSRQPNEQFF.